These 32 T cell receptor beta chains came from one sample sequenced in a study of blood T cell repertoires in COVID-19 (dated by TCRdb to 2018 to 2021). The library relied on the immunoSEQ multiplex PCR assay. Held by TCRdb, this immuneACCESS table contains in-frame sequences only and omits some clones. Under half of the omission traces to an unresolved V gene where checked; the cause of the rest is unknown. Counted in this sample were about 170,000 clones; 74% of them appeared once. Together, the top ten hold 3% of the sample. Sequencing was done on a sample of peripheral blood. The receptors were sampled from a woman aged 80 or over with acute or convalescent COVID-19.

The chain uses TRBV6-5 and TRBJ2-7, with 11 bases identical to TRBD1. The V segment lost 4 bases and the J segment 9 bases; nucleotides outside the gene matches: 14. CDR1 and CDR2 from the germline V gene are MNHEY and SVGAGI. The CDR3 runs to 16 residues. The CDR3 reads CASSSNPGTGGSGQYF. In DNA, the CDR3 is TGTGCCAGCAGTTCCAACCCCGGGACAGGGGGGTCGGGGCAGTACTTC.

The V call is TRBV28, the J call TRBJ2-5, with 7 bases lining up with TRBD2. Germline V gene data show CDR1 as MDHEN and CDR2 as SYDVKM. V lost 2 bases to trimming and J lost 7 bases; unmatched junction nucleotides: 16. This CDR3 comprises 17 residues. CDR3 protein: CASSLPLAGVRLGTQYF. DNA for the CDR3: TGTGCCAGCAGTTTACCCCTGGCGGGAGTGAGGTTGGGGACCCAGTACTTC.

The V and J genes are TRBV5-4 and TRBJ1-2; TRBD1 matches at 7 bases. Trimming removed 2 bases from V and 6 bases from J; junction bases left unmatched: 10. In germline, CDR1 is SGHNT, CDR2 YYREEE (reference sequence). The CDR3 covers 15 residues. CDR3 nucleotide sequence: TGTGCCAGCAGCTTAACAAACAGGGGTTTAAATGGCTACACCTTC. Amino acids: CASSLTNRGLNGYTF.

The chain couples TRBV19 to TRBJ1-1, with no clear D. V lost 3 bases and J lost 4, with 6 bases in between. The CDR3 runs 12 residues. CDR1 and CDR2 (germline): LNHDA, SQIVND (reference sequence). Here the CDR3 DNA reads TGTGCCAGTAGTATGGCAGGCACTGAAGCTTTCTTT. Translating gives CASSMAGTEAFF. Full variable domain (outside the CDR3, taken from reference TRBV19 and TRBJ1-1): DGGITQSPKYLFRKEGQNVTLSCEQNLNHDAMYWYRQDPGQGLRLIYYSQIVNDFQKGDIAEGYSVSREKKESFPLTVTSAQKNPTAFYLCASSMAGTEAFFGQGTRLTVV.

The chain uses TRBV7-9 and TRBJ1-2, with D possibly matching TRBD1 (6 bases). Germline CDR1 reads SEHNR; CDR2 reads FQNEAQ (reference sequence). The V and J ends lost 5 bases and 4 bases respectively, with 8 bases between them. The CDR3 runs to 12 residues. The CDR3 nucleotides read TGTGCCAGCAGCCTGGACAGCTATGGCTACACCTTC. Amino acids: CASSLDSYGYTF.

The V gene is TRBV29-1, the J gene TRBJ2-2, with 10 bases lining up with TRBD1. This CDR3 has 13 residues. Germline-derived CDR1 and CDR2 are SQVTM and ANQGSEA. CDR3 sequence reads: CSAGQGFAGELFF. The CDR3 DNA reads TGCAGTGCGGGACAGGGGTTCGCCGGGGAGCTGTTTTTT.

The chain uses TRBV5-1 and TRBJ2-3; TRBD1 matches at 9 bases. The CDR3 contains 13 residues. In germline, CDR1 is SGHRS, CDR2 YFSETQ. The V gene end was trimmed by 4 bases and the J gene end by 6 bases; junction bases not matched to a gene: 3. The CDR3 region is CASSPTGGDTQYF. The CDR3 DNA follows: TGCGCCAGCAGCCCGACAGGGGGGGATACGCAGTATTTT.

In regard to this clone: Other nucleotide sequences in the sample specify the same CDR3. CDR3 sequence: CASSPGQGNQPQHF. DNA of the CDR3: TGTGCCAGCAGTCCGGGACAGGGTAATCAGCCCCAGCATTTT. This chain links TRBV28 with TRBJ1-5; 9 bases line up with TRBD1. Germline V CDR1 and CDR2: MDHEN, SYDVKM. J was trimmed by 4 bases and V by 5 bases; bases with no gene match: 3. The CDR3 totals 14 residues. Supplemented by reference TRBV28 and TRBJ1-5, the full variable domain reads DVKVTQSSRYLVKRTGEKVFLECVQDMDHENMFWYRQDPGLGLRLIYFSYDVKMKEKGDIPEGYSVSREKKERFSLILESASTNQTSMYLCASSPGQGNQPQHFGDGTRLSIL.

The rearrangement uses TRBV6-5 and TRBJ1-2, with 8 bases matching TRBD1. The CDR3 contains 15 residues. CDR1 and CDR2 from the germline V gene are MNHEY and SVGAGI. After removal of 5 bases from V and 0 bases from J, the junction contained 5 bases not matched to a gene. CDR3 nucleotide sequence: TGTGCCAGCAGTACGGGACAGGCCACTAACTATGGCTACACCTTC. Protein sequence: CASSTGQATNYGYTF.

The chain has TRBV18 and TRBJ2-7, with TRBD2 identical over 9 bases. The CDR3 extends over 16 amino acids. The V segment lost 6 bases and the J segment 5 bases; nucleotides outside the gene matches: 14. Germline assignment: CDR1 KGHSH and CDR2 LQKENI. CDR3 coding DNA: TGTGCCAGCTCCCCCTTTAACGCGGGAGGGCAGAACGAGCAGTACTTC. This translates into CASSPFNAGGQNEQYF.

This clone is a singleton in its sample. The chain uses TRBV11-2 and TRBJ1-1; 7 nucleotides align to TRBD1. The germline CDR1 and CDR2 sequences are SGHAT and FQNNGV. Unmatched junction bases numbered 4, after V lost 1 base and J lost 5 bases. The CDR3 has 14 residues. The CDR3 DNA is TGTGCCAGCAGCTTAGCACAGGGGCGAACTGAAGCTTTCTTT. Amino acid sequence: CASSLAQGRTEAFF. Together with reference TRBV11-2 and TRBJ1-1, the CDR3 gives the full variable domain: EAGVAQSPRYKIIEKRQSVAFWCNPISGHATLYWYQQILGQGPKLLIQFQNNGVVDDSQLPKDRFSAERLKGVDSTLKIQPAKLEDSAVYLCASSLAQGRTEAFFGQGTRLTVV.

The V call is TRBV20-1, the J call TRBJ1-3; 7 nucleotides align to TRBD1. Losses at the gene ends were 4 bases for V and 2 bases for J; bases not matched to a gene: 2. Germline V gene data show CDR1 as DFQATT and CDR2 as SNEGSKA (reference sequence). The CDR3 runs 13 residues. The CDR3 bases are TGCAGTGCTACTGACAGGGCTGGAAACACCATATATTTT. This codes for CSATDRAGNTIYF.

This chain connects TRBV6-2 or TRBV6-3 to TRBJ2-5, with TRBD1 matching over 7 bases. The CDR3 is made up of 14 amino acids. The V gene end was trimmed by 5 bases and the J gene end by 5 bases; junction bases not matched to a gene: 8. The germline gives CDR1 MNHEY, CDR2 SVGEGT. The chain's CDR3 is CASSRRQGTETQYF. The CDR3 bases are TGTGCCAGCAGTCGCCGACAGGGAACGGAGACCCAGTACTTC.

The genes are TRBV5-4 and TRBJ2-3; 10 bases are shared with TRBD1. Germline V lookup: CDR1 SGHNT, CDR2 YYREEE (reference sequence). The CDR3 contains 16 residues. The ends lost 3 bases at V and 0 bases at J; junction bases unmatched: 4. The DNA for the CDR3 is TGTGCCAGCAGCTGGGACAGGGGAGTTAGCACAGATACGCAGTATTTT. Translating it yields CASSWDRGVSTDTQYF.

The chain employs TRBV11-3 and TRBJ1-1, with 7 bases lining up with TRBD1. There are 13 residues in the CDR3. After removal of 3 bases from V and 4 bases from J, the junction contained 2 bases not matched to a gene. The germline gives CDR1 SGHNT, CDR2 YENEEA. The CDR3 region is CASSFSGGTEAFF. CDR3 DNA: TGTGCCAGCAGCTTCTCAGGGGGCACTGAAGCTTTCTTT.

The chain carries TRBV6-5 and TRBJ2-3; 9 nucleotides match TRBD2. Germline V CDR1 and CDR2: MNHEY, SVGAGI. Trimming at V came to 7 bases and at J to 4 bases, leaving 6 bases not matched to a gene. This CDR3 is 14 amino acids long. CDR3 DNA: TGTGCCAGCATTTCTAGCGGGACCCCAGATACGCAGTATTTT. Residues: CASISSGTPDTQYF.

The rearrangement uses TRBV6-1 and TRBJ2-1; TRBD1 matches at 12 bases. Germline V gene data show CDR1 as MNHNS and CDR2 as SASEGT. This CDR3 is 15 amino acids long. V trimming: 2 bases; J trimming: 8 bases; junction bases outside the gene matches: 4. CDR3 region: CASSEPGQGAYEQFF. CDR3 in DNA: TGTGCCAGCAGTGAACCGGGACAGGGGGCATATGAGCAGTTCTTC.

The rearrangement links TRBV6-5 to TRBJ1-1; no clear D gene. CDR1 and CDR2 from the germline V gene are MNHEY and SVGAGI. Between the trimmed V and J ends, which lost 0 bases and 8 bases, there was a span of 19 bases. The CDR3 runs 16 residues. In DNA form, the CDR3 reads TGTGCCAGCAGTTACTCCCACGACACGGGGAAGAAGGAAGCTTTCTTT. This translates into CASSYSHDTGKKEAFF.

The rearrangement links TRBV28 to TRBJ1-6; TRBD1 agrees at 7 bases. CDR3 length: 15 amino acids. The germline V gene has CDR1 MDHEN and CDR2 SYDVKM. Trimming at V came to 6 bases and at J to 4 bases, leaving 6 bases not matched to a gene. CDR3 in amino acids: CASRTGQIYNSPLHF. CDR3 sequence (DNA): TGTGCCAGCAGAACGGGACAGATATATAATTCACCCCTCCACTTT.

V is TRBV9 and J is TRBJ1-4, with TRBD1 identical over 7 bases. The length of the CDR3 is 15 residues. V trimming: 0 bases; J trimming: 6 bases; junction bases outside the gene matches: 5. Germline V gene sequence: CDR1 SGDLS, CDR2 YYNGEE. The CDR3 sequence is CASSVGSQGDEKLFF. The CDR3 coding sequence is TGTGCCAGCAGCGTAGGCTCGCAGGGGGATGAAAAACTGTTTTTT.

The V gene is TRBV13, the J gene TRBJ2-2; 8 nucleotides agree with TRBD1. The CDR3 is 17 residues long. The germline V gene has CDR1 PRHDT and CDR2 FYEKMQ (reference sequence). V shed 0 bases, J shed 5 bases, and the junction held 8 bases outside the gene matches. In nucleotides, the CDR3 is TGTGCCAGCAGCTTAGGCCGCACAGGGGGGTATACCGGGGAGCTGTTTTTT. It is translated as CASSLGRTGGYTGELFF.

This clone showed up just once. The CDR3, as DNA: TGCGCCAGCAGCTTCGACAGGACGGCTAATGAAAAACTGTTTTTT. Protein sequence: CASSFDRTANEKLFF. This rearrangement joins TRBV5-1 to TRBJ1-4, with a weak D call TRBD1 (6 bases). Trimming removed 2 bases at V and 3 bases at J, with 11 bases between. The CDR3 spans 15 residues. Germline V lookup: CDR1 SGHRS, CDR2 YFSETQ.

This sequence joins TRBV2 and TRBJ2-7; D might be TRBD1 (7 bases). This CDR3 has 16 residues. Germline V lookup: CDR1 SNHLY, CDR2 FYNNEI. V shed 1 base and J shed 2 bases, with 15 bases lying between them. The CDR3 DNA follows: TGTGCCAGCAGTGAAGGGGGGGACAGCACCCCCTACGAGCAGTACTTC. Residues: CASSEGGDSTPYEQYF.

The chain carries TRBV4-3 and TRBJ2-1; 9 positions match TRBD1. The CDR3 covers 14 residues. J was trimmed by 13 bases and V by 4 bases; bases with no gene match: 11. Germline lookup yields CDR1 LGHNA and CDR2 YSLEER. CDR3 nucleotide sequence: TGCGCCAGCAGCCCCGGGACAGGGAAGTATGTCCAGTTCTTC. Translated: CASSPGTGKYVQFF.

This chain connects TRBV18 to TRBJ1-4, with no clear D. Germline V gives CDR1 KGHSH, CDR2 LQKENI. Deletions cut 3 bases from V and 0 bases from J, with 8 bases between. This CDR3 has 15 residues. The CDR3 loop is CASSPSAATNEKLFF. The CDR3 nucleotides are TGTGCCAGCTCACCCAGCGCTGCAACTAATGAAAAACTGTTTTTT. The whole variable domain, remainder taken from reference TRBV18 and TRBJ1-4, is NAGVMQNPRHLVRRRGQEARLRCSPMKGHSHVYWYRQLPEEGLKFMVYLQKENIIDESGMPKERFSAEFPKEGPSILRIQQVVRGDSAAYFCASSPSAATNEKLFFGSGTQLSVL.

V gene TRBV5-1 combines with J gene TRBJ1-2; 8 positions agree with TRBD1. Germline lookup yields CDR1 SGHRS and CDR2 YFSETQ. The CDR3 loop spans 14 amino acids. V shed 3 bases, J shed 4 bases, and the junction held 5 bases outside the gene matches. CDR3 in amino acids: CASSSGGAGYGYTF. The CDR3 DNA is TGCGCCAGCAGCTCAGGGGGCGCGGGCTATGGCTACACCTTC.

The genes are TRBV12-3 or TRBV12-4 and TRBJ2-7; weak D call: TRBD2 (6 bases). Trimming took 6 bases from V and 2 from J, leaving 11 bases between them. The CDR3 is 13 residues long. CDR3 sequence (DNA): TGTGCCAGCAGCACTGAGCGGGCCTACGAGCAGTACTTC. This sequence encodes CASSTERAYEQYF.

This clone occurred a few times. The V gene is TRBV4-3, the J gene TRBJ2-1, with 7 bases lining up with TRBD2. From germline, CDR1 is LGHNA and CDR2 YSLEER. The CDR3 has 15 amino acids. After removal of 0 bases from V and 3 bases from J, the junction contained 2 bases not matched to a gene. The CDR3 is CASSQEREFYNEQFF. CDR3 bases: TGCGCCAGCAGCCAAGAGCGGGAGTTCTACAATGAGCAGTTCTTC.

This sequence joins TRBV6-1 and TRBJ2-7, with D possibly matching TRBD1 (5 bases). The CDR3 has 14 residues. V dropped 3 bases and J dropped 8 bases, with 17 bases sitting between them. CDR1 and CDR2 (germline): MNHNS, SASEGT. CDR3 bases: TGTGCCAGCAGTGACCTCCGCCCTTGGGGCCAGCAGTACTTC. As protein: CASSDLRPWGQQYF.

This clone was recorded many times. The V gene is TRBV7-2, the J gene TRBJ2-7, with TRBD2 matching over 10 bases. Trimming at V came to 5 bases and at J to 3 bases, leaving 16 bases not matched to a gene. This CDR3 has 18 amino acids. CDR1 and CDR2 from the germline V gene are SGHTA and FQGNSA. This CDR3 reads CASSQAASGSRVIYEQYF. The DNA of the CDR3 is TGTGCCAGCAGCCAAGCGGCTAGCGGGAGCCGGGTTATCTACGAGCAGTACTTC.

The chain carries TRBV6-6 and TRBJ1-1; perhaps TRBD1 as D (6 bases). The germline V and J ends were trimmed by 4 bases and 3 bases, with 18 bases remaining between them. This CDR3 spans 16 amino acids. Looked up from germline, CDR1 is MNHNY and CDR2 is SVGAGI (reference sequence). The CDR3 loop is CASSSQRTVVDTEAFF. CDR3 bases: TGTGCCAGCAGTTCTCAACGGACAGTCGTGGACACTGAAGCTTTCTTT.

This rearrangement joins TRBV30 to TRBJ2-7; 8 bases agree with TRBD1. CDR1 and CDR2 (germline): GTSNPN, SVGIG (reference sequence). The CDR3 has 13 residues. With 6 bases clipped from V and 2 bases from J, the junction kept 6 bases outside the gene matches. DNA of the CDR3: TGTGCCTGCGCGGGACAGGCACCCTACGAGCAGTACTTC. As protein: CACAGQAPYEQYF. The full variable domain, in which reference TRBV30 and TRBJ2-7 provide the parts outside the CDR3, is SQTIHQWPATLVQPVGSPLSLECTVEGTSNPNLYWYRQAAGRGLQLLFYSVGIGQISSEVPQNLSASRPQDRQFILSSKKLLLSDSGFYLCACAGQAPYEQYFGPGTRLTVT.